The sequence of this T cell receptor beta chain was determined in a study of spatial heterogeneity in lung cancer. The wider study: Sequences of the beta chain were consistently detected in greater numbers than alpha-chain sequences.

General study findings and limits: Ubiquitous expanded tumor TCRs showed up in blood more at resection than follow-up.

Documented time point: sample taken at primary tumor resection. No cell sorting; template was whole RNA from tumor, lung tissue or PBMC. Patients with untreated early-stage non-small cell lung cancer, numbering some 72, were the donors. CDR1 and CDR2 from the germline V gene are SGHRS and YFSETQ. V trimming: 7 bases; J trimming: 1 base; junction bases outside the gene matches: 3. This CDR3 has 15 amino acids. Each TCR cDNA molecule bore a unique molecular identifier. From the 5' RACE reads, TCRdb called clonotypes with MiXCR, one entry per CDR3 protein. This sample yields over 50,000 distinct CDR3 sequences, of which around 8.4% are seen a single time; less than 15% belongs to the top ten. This clonotype appeared many times. Its antigen is unknown.

The receptor was isolated from a female donor with early-stage non-small cell lung cancer. Material: PBMCs, obtained at surgery. The chain combines TRBV5-1 with TRBJ2-5; TRBD2 matches at 14 bases. CDR3: CASGLAGGLQETQYF. CDR3 bases: TGCGCCAGCGGACTAGCGGGGGGCCTCCAAGAGACCCAGTACTTC.